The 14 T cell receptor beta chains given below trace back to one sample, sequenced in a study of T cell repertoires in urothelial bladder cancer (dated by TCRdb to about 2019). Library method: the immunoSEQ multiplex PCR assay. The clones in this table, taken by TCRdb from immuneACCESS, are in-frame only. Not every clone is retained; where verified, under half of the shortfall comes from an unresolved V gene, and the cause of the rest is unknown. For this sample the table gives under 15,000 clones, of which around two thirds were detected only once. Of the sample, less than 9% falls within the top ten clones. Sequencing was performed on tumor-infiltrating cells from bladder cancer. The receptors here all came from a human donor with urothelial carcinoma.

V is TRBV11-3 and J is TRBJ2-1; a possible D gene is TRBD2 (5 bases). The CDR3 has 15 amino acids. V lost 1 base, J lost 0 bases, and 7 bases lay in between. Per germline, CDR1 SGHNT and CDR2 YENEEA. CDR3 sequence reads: CASSLGAGSYNEQFF. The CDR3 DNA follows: TGTGCCAGCAGCTTAGGTGCGGGCTCCTACAATGAGCAGTTCTTC.

Written as DNA, the CDR3 is TGTGCCAGCACCCCATCGGGCTCGAGCACAGATACGCAGTATTTT. This codes for CASTPSGSSTDTQYF. The V and J genes are TRBV11-2 and TRBJ2-3, with D unresolved. This CDR3 is built from 15 residues. Trimming stripped 7 bases from V and 0 bases from J, with 14 bases between. The germline V gene encodes CDR1 SGHAT and CDR2 FQNNGV.

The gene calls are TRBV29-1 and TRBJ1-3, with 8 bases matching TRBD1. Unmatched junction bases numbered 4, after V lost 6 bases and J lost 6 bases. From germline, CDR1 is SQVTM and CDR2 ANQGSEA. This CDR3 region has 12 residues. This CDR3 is CSVRTGQNTIYF. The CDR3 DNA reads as TGCAGCGTCAGGACAGGGCAAAACACCATATATTTT.

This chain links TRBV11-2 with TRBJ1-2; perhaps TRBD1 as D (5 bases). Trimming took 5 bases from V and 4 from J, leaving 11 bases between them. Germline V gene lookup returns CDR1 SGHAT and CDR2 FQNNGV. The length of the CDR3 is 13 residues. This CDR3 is CASSPSRGYGYTF. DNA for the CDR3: TGTGCCAGCAGCCCCAGTAGGGGCTATGGCTACACCTTC.

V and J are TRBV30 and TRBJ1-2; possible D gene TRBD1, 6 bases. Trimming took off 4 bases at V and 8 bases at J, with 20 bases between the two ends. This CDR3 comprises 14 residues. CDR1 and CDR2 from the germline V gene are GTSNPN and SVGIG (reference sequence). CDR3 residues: CAWKYTTGTAGYTF. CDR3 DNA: TGTGCCTGGAAATACACTACAGGGACTGCGGGCTACACCTTC.

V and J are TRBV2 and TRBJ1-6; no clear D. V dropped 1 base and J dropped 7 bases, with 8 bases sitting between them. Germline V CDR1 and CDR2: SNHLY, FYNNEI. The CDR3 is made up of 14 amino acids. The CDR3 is CASSEEGRNSPLHF. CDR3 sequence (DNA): TGTGCCAGCAGTGAAGAGGGCAGGAATTCACCCCTCCACTTT.

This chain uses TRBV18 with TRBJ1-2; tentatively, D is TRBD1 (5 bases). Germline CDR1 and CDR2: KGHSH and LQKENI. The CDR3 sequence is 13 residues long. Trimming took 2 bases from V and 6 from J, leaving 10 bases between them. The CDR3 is CASSPVAGNGYTF. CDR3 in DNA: TGTGCCAGCTCACCAGTGGCAGGGAATGGCTACACCTTC.

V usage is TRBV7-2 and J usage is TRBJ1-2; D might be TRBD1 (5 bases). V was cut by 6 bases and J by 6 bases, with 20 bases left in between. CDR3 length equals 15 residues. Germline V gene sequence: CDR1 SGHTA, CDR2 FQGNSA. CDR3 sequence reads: CASSIWVDGGDGYTF. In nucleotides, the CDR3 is TGTGCCAGCAGTATTTGGGTCGATGGGGGGGATGGCTACACCTTC.

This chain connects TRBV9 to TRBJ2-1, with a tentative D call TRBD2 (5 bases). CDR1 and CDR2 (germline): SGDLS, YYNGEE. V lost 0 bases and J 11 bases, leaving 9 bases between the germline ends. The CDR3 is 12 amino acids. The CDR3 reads CASSVGRGKQFF. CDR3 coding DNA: TGTGCCAGCAGCGTAGGAAGAGGGAAGCAGTTCTTC.

The CDR3 region is CASSYSTAGRESPLHF. The CDR3 nucleotides are TGTGCCAGCAGTTACTCGACGGCAGGGAGAGAATCACCCCTCCACTTT. The J gene is TRBJ1-6, the V gene TRBV6-6, with D possibly TRBD1 on 5 matching bases. Trimming shortened V by 0 bases and J by 10 bases, and 16 bases separated the two germline ends. Germline lookup yields CDR1 MNHNY and CDR2 SVGAGI (reference sequence). The length of the CDR3 is 16 residues.

The DNA for the CDR3 is TGTGCCGTAAGCCGAGGGGAAAATGAGCAGTTCTTC. It yields the protein CAVSRGENEQFF. This sequence joins TRBV10-3 and TRBJ2-1; D may be TRBD1 or TRBD2 (5 bases each). V was trimmed by 11 bases and J by 7 bases, leaving 15 bases between them. This CDR3 has 12 residues. Looked up from germline, CDR1 is ENHRY and CDR2 is SYGVKD.

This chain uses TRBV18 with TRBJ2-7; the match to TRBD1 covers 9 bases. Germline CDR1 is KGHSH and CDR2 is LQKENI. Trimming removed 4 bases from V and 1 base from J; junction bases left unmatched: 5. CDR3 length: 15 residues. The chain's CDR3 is CASSRTGALSYEQYF. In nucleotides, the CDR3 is TGTGCCAGCTCACGGACAGGGGCCCTTTCCTACGAGCAGTACTTC.

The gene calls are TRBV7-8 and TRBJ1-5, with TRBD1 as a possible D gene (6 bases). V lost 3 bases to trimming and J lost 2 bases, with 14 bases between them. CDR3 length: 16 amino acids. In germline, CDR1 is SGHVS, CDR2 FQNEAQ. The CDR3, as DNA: TGTGCCAGCAGCTTCTCCAGGGGAGTCGGCAATCAGCCCCAGCATTTT. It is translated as CASSFSRGVGNQPQHF.

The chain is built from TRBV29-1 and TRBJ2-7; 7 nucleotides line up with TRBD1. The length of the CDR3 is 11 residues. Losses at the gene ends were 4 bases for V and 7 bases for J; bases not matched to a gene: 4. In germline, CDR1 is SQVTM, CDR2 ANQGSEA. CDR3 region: CSVVQGWEQYV. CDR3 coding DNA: TGCAGCGTTGTACAGGGGTGGGAGCAGTACGTC.